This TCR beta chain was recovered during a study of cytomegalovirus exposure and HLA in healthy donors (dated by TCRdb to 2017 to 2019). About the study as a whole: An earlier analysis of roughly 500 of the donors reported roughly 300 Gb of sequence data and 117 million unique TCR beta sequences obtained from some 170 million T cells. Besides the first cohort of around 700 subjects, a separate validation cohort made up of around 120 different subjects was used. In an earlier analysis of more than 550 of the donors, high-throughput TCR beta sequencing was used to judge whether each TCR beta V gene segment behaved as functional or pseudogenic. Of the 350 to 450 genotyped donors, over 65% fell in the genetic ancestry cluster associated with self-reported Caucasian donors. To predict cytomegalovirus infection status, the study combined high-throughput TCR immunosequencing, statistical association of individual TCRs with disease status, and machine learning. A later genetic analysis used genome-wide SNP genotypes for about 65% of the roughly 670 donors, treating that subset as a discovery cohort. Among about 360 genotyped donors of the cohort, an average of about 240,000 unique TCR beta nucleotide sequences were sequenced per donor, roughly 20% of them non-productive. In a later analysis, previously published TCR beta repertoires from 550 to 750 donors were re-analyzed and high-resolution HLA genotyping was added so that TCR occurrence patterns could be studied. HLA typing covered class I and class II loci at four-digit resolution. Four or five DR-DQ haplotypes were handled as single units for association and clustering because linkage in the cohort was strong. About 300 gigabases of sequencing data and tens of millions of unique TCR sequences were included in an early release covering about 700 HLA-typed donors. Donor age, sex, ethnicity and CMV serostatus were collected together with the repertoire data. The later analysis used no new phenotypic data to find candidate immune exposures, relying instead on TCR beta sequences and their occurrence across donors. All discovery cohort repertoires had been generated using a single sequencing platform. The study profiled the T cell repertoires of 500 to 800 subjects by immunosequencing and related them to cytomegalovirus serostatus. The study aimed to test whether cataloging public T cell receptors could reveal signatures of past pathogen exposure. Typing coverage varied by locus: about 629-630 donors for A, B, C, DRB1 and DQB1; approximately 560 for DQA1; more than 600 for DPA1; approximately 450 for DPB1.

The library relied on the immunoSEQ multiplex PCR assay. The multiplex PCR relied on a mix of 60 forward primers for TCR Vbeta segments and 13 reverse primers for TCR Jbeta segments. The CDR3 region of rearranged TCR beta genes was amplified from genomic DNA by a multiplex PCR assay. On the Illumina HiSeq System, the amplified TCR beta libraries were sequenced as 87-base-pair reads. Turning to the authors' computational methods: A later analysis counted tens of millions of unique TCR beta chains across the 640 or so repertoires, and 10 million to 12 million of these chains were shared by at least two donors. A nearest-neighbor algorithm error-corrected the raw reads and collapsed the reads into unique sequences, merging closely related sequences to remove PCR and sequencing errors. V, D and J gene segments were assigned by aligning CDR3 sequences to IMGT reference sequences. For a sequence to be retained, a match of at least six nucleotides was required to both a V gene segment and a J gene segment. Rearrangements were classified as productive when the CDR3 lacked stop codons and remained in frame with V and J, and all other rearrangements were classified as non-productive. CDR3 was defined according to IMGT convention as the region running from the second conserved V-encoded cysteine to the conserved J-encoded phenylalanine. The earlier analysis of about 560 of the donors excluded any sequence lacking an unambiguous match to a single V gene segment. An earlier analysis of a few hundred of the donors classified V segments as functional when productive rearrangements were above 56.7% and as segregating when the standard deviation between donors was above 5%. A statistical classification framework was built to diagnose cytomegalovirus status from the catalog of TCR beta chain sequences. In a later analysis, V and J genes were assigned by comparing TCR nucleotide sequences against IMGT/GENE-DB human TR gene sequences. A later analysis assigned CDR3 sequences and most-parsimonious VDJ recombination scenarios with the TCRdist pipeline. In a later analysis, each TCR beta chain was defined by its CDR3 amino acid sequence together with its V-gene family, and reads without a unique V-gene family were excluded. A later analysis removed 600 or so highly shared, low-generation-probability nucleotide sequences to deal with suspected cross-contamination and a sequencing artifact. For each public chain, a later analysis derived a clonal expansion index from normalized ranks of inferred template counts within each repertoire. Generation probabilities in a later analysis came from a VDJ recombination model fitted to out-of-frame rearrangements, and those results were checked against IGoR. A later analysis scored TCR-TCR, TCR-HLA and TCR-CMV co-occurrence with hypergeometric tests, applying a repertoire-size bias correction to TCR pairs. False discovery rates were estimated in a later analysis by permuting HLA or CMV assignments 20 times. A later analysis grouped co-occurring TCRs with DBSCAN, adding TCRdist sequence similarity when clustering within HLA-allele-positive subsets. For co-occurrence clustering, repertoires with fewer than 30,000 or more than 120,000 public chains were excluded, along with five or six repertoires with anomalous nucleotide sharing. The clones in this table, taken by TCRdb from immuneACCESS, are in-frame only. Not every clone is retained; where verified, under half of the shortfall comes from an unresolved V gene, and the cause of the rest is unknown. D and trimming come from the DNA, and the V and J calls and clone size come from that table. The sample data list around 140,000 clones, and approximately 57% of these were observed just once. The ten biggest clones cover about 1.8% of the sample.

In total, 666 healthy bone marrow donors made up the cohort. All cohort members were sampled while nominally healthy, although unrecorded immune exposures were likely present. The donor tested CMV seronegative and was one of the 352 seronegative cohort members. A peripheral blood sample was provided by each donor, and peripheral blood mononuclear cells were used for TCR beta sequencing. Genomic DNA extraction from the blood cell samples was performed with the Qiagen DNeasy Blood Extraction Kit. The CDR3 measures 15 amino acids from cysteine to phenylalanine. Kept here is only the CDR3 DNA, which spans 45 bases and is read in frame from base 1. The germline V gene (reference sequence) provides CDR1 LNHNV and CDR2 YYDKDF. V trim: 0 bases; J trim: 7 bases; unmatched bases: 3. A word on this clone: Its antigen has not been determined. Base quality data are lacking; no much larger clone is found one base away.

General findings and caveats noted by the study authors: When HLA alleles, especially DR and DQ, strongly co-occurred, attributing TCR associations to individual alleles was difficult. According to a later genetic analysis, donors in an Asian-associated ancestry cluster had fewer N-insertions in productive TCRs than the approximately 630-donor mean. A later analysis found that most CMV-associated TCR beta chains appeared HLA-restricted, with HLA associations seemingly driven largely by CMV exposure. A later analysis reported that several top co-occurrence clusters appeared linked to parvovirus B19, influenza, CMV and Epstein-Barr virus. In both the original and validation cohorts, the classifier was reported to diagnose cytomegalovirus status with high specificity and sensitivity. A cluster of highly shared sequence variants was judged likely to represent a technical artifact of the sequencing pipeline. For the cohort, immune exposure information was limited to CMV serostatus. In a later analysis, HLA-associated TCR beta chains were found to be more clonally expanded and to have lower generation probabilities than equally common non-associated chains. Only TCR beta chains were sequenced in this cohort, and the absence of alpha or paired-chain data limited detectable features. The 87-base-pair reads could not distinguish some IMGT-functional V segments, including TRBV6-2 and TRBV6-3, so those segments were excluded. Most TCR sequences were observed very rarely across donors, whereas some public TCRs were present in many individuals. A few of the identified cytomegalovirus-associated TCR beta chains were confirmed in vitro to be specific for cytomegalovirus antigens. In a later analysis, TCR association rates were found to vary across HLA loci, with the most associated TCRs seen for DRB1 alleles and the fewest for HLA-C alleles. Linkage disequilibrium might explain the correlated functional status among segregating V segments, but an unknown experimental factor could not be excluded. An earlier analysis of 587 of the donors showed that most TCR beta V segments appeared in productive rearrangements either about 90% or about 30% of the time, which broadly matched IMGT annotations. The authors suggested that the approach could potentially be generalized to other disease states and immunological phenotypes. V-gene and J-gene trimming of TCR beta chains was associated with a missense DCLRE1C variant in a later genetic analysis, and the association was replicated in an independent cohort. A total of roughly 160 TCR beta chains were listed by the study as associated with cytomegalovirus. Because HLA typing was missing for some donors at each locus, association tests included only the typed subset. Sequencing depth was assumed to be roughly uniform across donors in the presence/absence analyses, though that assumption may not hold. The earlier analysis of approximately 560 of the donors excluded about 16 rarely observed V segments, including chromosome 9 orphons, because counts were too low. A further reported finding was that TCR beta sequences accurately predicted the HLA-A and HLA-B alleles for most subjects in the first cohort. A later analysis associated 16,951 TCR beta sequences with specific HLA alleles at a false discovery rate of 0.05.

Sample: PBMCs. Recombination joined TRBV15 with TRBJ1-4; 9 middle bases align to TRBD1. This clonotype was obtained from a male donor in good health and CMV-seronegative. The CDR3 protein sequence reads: CATSRDVGQGEKLFF. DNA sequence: TGTGCCACCAGCAGAGATGTGGGACAGGGTGAAAAACTGTTTTTT.